This TCR beta chain was profiled in a study of blood T cell repertoires in COVID-19. Germline loops: CDR1 MDHEN, CDR2 SYDVKM. Trimming cost V 3 bases and J 2 bases, with 26 bases left between them. The CDR3 has 19 residues. The data were produced by immunoSEQ multiplex PCR, yet TCRdb's version contains in-frame clones alone and is incomplete. The sample has 250,000 to 300,000 clones, approximately 93% seen once. Sample: peripheral blood. This TCR derives from a woman aged 25-40 years with COVID-19, enrolled during active disease. This chain links TRBV28 with TRBJ2-7; maybe TRBD1 (5 bases). CDR3 DNA sequence: TGTGCCAGCAGTTTCCCCCTGACCTTAGACAGCCCACCCACCTACGAGCAGTACTTC. Its translation: CASSFPLTLDSPPTYEQYF.